This TCR beta chain stems from a study of blood T cell repertoires in COVID-19. Study as a whole: Specimens from acute and convalescent COVID-19 originated in the United States, Italy and Spain. In each case, the material was cDNA or gDNA derived from T cells, B-cell-depleted T cells, or PBMCs.

Original methodology: Estimation of nucleated cell counts relied on the amplification of reference gene primers. The protocol was immunoSEQ multiplex PCR, while the TCRdb copy is restricted to in-frame clones and leaves out a portion. V, J and clone size are those of that table, while D and trimming were read from the DNA. The sample lists around 200,000 clones; approximately 79% were seen once. Deletions cut 3 bases from V and 5 bases from J, with 14 bases between. CDR3 length equals 15 residues. Per the germline V gene, CDR1 is MRHNA and CDR2 is SNTAGT. The gene calls are TRBV6-4 and TRBJ2-1; tentatively, D is TRBD1 (8 bases). The receptor was isolated from a man between 45 and 60 years old who had recovered from COVID-19. The sequenced sample consisted of peripheral blood. The CDR3, as DNA: TGTGCCAGCAGTGAACAGGGGGGGACTAACAATGAGCAGTTCTTC. This encodes CASSEQGGTNNEQFF.